The next 32 T cell receptor beta chains were all read from a single sample in a study of blood T cell repertoires in COVID-19 (TCRdb year 2020). Receptor amplification or capture employed the immunoSEQ multiplex PCR assay. Entries here come from immuneACCESS through TCRdb and include only in-frame sequences with V and J called. Some clones fail to appear in such tables; in the studies checked, an unresolved V gene covers under half of the shortfall, and the cause of the remainder is unknown. Here the sample has fewer than 250,000 clones; 86% occur a single time. Clones ranked in the top ten supply less than 4.5% of the sample. The specimen sequenced was peripheral blood. Receptors originate from a man aged 50 to 59 with acute or convalescent COVID-19.

This sequence joins TRBV11-2 and TRBJ2-4; 7 bases agree with TRBD1. The CDR3 loop spans 17 amino acids. Per the germline V gene, CDR1 is SGHAT and CDR2 is FQNNGV. V was clipped by 1 base and J by 2 bases; unmatched bases: 8. In nucleotides, the CDR3 is TGTGCCAGCAGCTTAGTCTGGTTACAGGGGCCCAAAAACATTCAGTACTTC. It yields the protein CASSLVWLQGPKNIQYF. The variable domain in full, with the rest retrieved from reference TRBV11-2 and TRBJ2-4, is EAGVAQSPRYKIIEKRQSVAFWCNPISGHATLYWYQQILGQGPKLLIQFQNNGVVDDSQLPKDRFSAERLKGVDSTLKIQPAKLEDSAVYLCASSLVWLQGPKNIQYFGAGTRLSVL.

The chain combines TRBV5-1 with TRBJ2-1, with TRBD2 matching over 12 bases. With 3 bases clipped from V and 6 bases from J, the junction kept 10 bases outside the gene matches. CDR1 and CDR2 from the germline V gene are SGHRS and YFSETQ. This CDR3 comprises 17 residues. CDR3 sequence: CASSSIWTSGVGNEQFF. The CDR3 DNA sequence: TGCGCCAGCAGCTCAATTTGGACTAGCGGGGTCGGCAATGAGCAGTTCTTC.

The V and J genes are TRBV5-4 and TRBJ1-2, with D hard to call. The CDR3 runs to 12 residues. Germline values: CDR1 SGHNT, CDR2 YYREEE (reference sequence). V dropped 0 bases and J dropped 8 bases, with 8 bases sitting between them. CDR3 loop: CASSLGEEGYTF. DNA for the CDR3: TGTGCCAGCAGCTTGGGTGAGGAGGGCTACACCTTC. Combining the CDR3 with reference TRBV5-4 and TRBJ1-2 gives the whole variable domain ETGVTQSPTHLIKTRGQQVTLRCSSQSGHNTVSWYQQALGQGPQFIFQYYREEENGRGNFPPRFSGLQFPNYSSELNVNALELDDSALYLCASSLGEEGYTFGSGTRLTVV.

This chain links TRBV19 with TRBJ1-5, with D possibly matching TRBD1 (6 bases). Germline CDR1 reads LNHDA; CDR2 reads SQIVND (reference sequence). The CDR3 runs 17 residues. Trimming shortened V by 7 bases and J by 5 bases, and 24 bases separated the two germline ends. This CDR3 is CASTLEEGGIRDQPQHF. CDR3 in DNA: TGTGCCAGTACCCTGGAAGAGGGGGGGATAAGGGATCAGCCCCAGCATTTT.

The chain is built from TRBV2 and TRBJ1-2; 9 nucleotides line up with TRBD1. Germline V gene lookup returns CDR1 SNHLY and CDR2 FYNNEI. The V and J ends lost 6 bases and 7 bases, in that order; junction bases with no gene match: 15. The CDR3 sequence is 16 residues long. CDR3 in DNA: TGTGCCAGCAGCCTCATCGCGGGACAGGGCAGACGTGGCTACACCTTC. Protein: CASSLIAGQGRRGYTF.

This clone was observed a single time. V gene TRBV11-1 combines with J gene TRBJ1-2; D might be TRBD1 (5 bases). The CDR3 consists of 12 residues. Germline loops: CDR1 SGHAT, CDR2 FQDESV (reference sequence). Deletions cut 3 bases from V and 7 bases from J, with 9 bases between. The CDR3 loop reads CASSFQGGGYTF. CDR3 bases: TGTGCCAGCAGCTTCCAGGGAGGTGGCTACACCTTC. Full variable domain (outside the CDR3, taken from reference TRBV11-1 and TRBJ1-2): EAEVAQSPRYKITEKSQAVAFWCDPISGHATLYWYRQILGQGPELLVQFQDESVVDDSQLPKDRFSAERLKGVDSTLKIQPAELGDSAMYLCASSFQGGGYTFGSGTRLTVV.

Points on this clone: Other nucleotide sequences in the sample specify the same CDR3. The gene calls are TRBV6-5 and TRBJ1-1; the D gene is possibly TRBD1 (5 bases). Trimming stripped 3 bases from V and 1 base from J, with 6 bases between. CDR3 length: 13 amino acids. CDR1 and CDR2 from the germline V gene are MNHEY and SVGAGI. The CDR3 DNA reads TGTGCCAGCAGTTATCAGGGGAACACTGAAGCTTTCTTT. Translation gives CASSYQGNTEAFF.

CDR3 residues: CSVEVGRGAETQYF. The CDR3 nucleotides read TGCAGCGTTGAAGTTGGGCGGGGGGCAGAGACCCAGTACTTC. J is TRBJ2-5 and V is TRBV29-1, with TRBD2 matching over 8 bases. Germline-derived CDR1 and CDR2 are SQVTM and ANQGSEA. CDR3 size: 14 residues. V was clipped by 1 base and J by 4 bases; unmatched bases: 5.

The chain has TRBV3-1 (or the pseudogene TRBV3-2) and TRBJ1-4; 8 bases are shared with TRBD1. Germline lookup yields CDR1 LGHDT and CDR2 YNNKEL (reference sequence). The CDR3 extends over 16 amino acids. With V trimmed by 5 bases and J by 2 bases, 7 bases remained unmatched. CDR3 bases: TGTGCCAGCAGCAGACAGGGGCCTCGGACTAATGAAAAACTGTTTTTT. As protein: CASSRQGPRTNEKLFF.

The genes are TRBV4-2 and TRBJ2-3, with 8 bases aligning to TRBD1. The V gene end was trimmed by 4 bases and the J gene end by 6 bases; junction bases not matched to a gene: 6. Per germline, CDR1 LGHNA and CDR2 YNFKEQ. The CDR3 sequence is 14 residues long. CDR3 residues: CASSPGTGGDTQYF. The DNA of the CDR3 is TGTGCCAGCAGCCCCGGGACAGGAGGGGATACGCAGTATTTT.

A single count supports this clone. The chain is built from TRBV10-2 and TRBJ1-1; D unclear. V lost 0 bases and J lost 1, with 9 bases in between. CDR3 size: 15 residues. CDR1 and CDR2 from the germline V gene are WSHSY and SAAADI. The CDR3: CASSESGSRNTEAFF. The CDR3 nucleotides read TGCGCCAGCAGTGAGTCGGGCAGCAGGAACACTGAAGCTTTCTTT.

This chain links TRBV4-1 with TRBJ1-5; no firm D call. Germline V gene data show CDR1 as MGHRA and CDR2 as YSYEKL. This CDR3 is built from 16 residues. V was trimmed by 2 bases and J by 1 base, leaving 12 bases between them. The CDR3 region has the DNA TGCGCCAGCAGCCAAATAGGACGGGGAAGCAATCAGCCCCAGCATTTT. This sequence encodes CASSQIGRGSNQPQHF.

This sequence joins TRBV27 and TRBJ1-1; tentatively, D is TRBD1 (5 bases). Germline V gene data show CDR1 as MNHEY and CDR2 as SMNVEV (reference sequence). The CDR3 covers 15 residues. V lost 5 bases, J lost 0 bases, and 13 bases lay in between. Here the CDR3 reads CASSPLRDLNTEAFF. In nucleotides, the CDR3 is TGTGCCAGCAGTCCCCTCAGGGATCTGAACACTGAAGCTTTCTTT.

V usage is TRBV10-3 and J usage is TRBJ1-4; 9 nucleotides agree with TRBD1. J was trimmed by 8 bases and V by 3 bases; bases with no gene match: 4. Germline V lookup: CDR1 ENHRY, CDR2 SYGVKD. The CDR3 runs to 14 residues. CDR3 sequence: CAISEIGQGEKLFF. The CDR3 coding sequence is TGTGCCATCAGTGAAATTGGACAGGGGGAAAAACTGTTTTTT.

In this sample, this clone turned up a few times. This chain links TRBV7-2 with TRBJ1-1; the D gene is possibly TRBD1 (6 bases). Between the trimmed V and J ends, which lost 5 bases and 2 bases, there was a span of 12 bases. Germline CDR1 and CDR2: SGHTA and FQGNSA. The CDR3 runs to 14 residues. The CDR3 nucleotides are TGTGCCAGCAGCCAACAGGGTAGAAACACTGAAGCTTTCTTT. Its protein product is CASSQQGRNTEAFF. The complete variable domain, with remaining parts taken from reference TRBV7-2 and TRBJ1-1, reads GAGVSQSPSNKVTEKGKDVELRCDPISGHTALYWYRQSLGQGLEFLIYFQGNSAPDKSGLPSDRFSAERTGGSVSTLTIQRTQQEDSAVYLCASSQQGRNTEAFFGQGTRLTVV.

This clone is a singleton in its sample. This rearrangement joins TRBV7-2 to TRBJ1-1; D uncertain. The CDR3 has 15 residues. CDR1 SGHTA and CDR2 FQGNSA come from the germline V gene. V was shortened by 0 bases and J by 1 base, with 9 bases between the two germline ends. CDR3 coding DNA: TGTGCCAGCAGCTTAGCGGGAGGCAAGAACACTGAAGCTTTCTTT. The encoded protein is CASSLAGGKNTEAFF.

This clone was seen just once. The chain couples TRBV6-5 to TRBJ2-7; 11 nucleotides match TRBD1. V was pared by 6 bases and J by 3 bases, with 7 bases of the junction left unmatched. Germline-derived CDR1 and CDR2 are MNHEY and SVGAGI. The CDR3 totals 15 residues. The CDR3 sequence is CASRSLGTGGYEQYF. CDR3 bases: TGTGCCAGCAGGTCTCTCGGGACAGGGGGCTACGAGCAGTACTTC.

The chain couples TRBV7-2 to TRBJ2-5; 11 bases are shared with TRBD2. CDR3 length equals 18 residues. In germline, CDR1 is SGHTA, CDR2 FQGNSA. The ends lost 3 bases at V and 4 bases at J; junction bases unmatched: 13. The CDR3 is CASSFAGLAGGRGETQYF. In DNA form, the CDR3 reads TGTGCCAGCAGCTTTGCCGGGCTAGCGGGGGGCCGGGGAGAGACCCAGTACTTC.

This chain joins TRBV6-5 and TRBJ2-7, with D possibly TRBD1 on 6 matching bases. In germline, CDR1 is MNHEY, CDR2 SVGAGI. V was clipped by 6 bases and J by 4 bases, with 13 bases between them. CDR3 size: 13 residues. CDR3 in amino acids: CASRRGTPYEQYF. Written as DNA, the CDR3 is TGTGCCAGCAGGCGAGGGACACCTTACGAGCAGTACTTC.

This chain uses TRBV5-1 with TRBJ1-1; maybe TRBD1 (5 bases). Per the germline V gene, CDR1 is SGHRS and CDR2 is YFSETQ. The V end lost 4 bases, the J end lost 1 base, and 8 bases lay between the germline ends. This CDR3 has 13 residues. This chain's CDR3 is CASSADTNTEAFF. In DNA, the CDR3 is TGCGCCAGCAGCGCGGACACGAACACTGAAGCTTTCTTT.

The chain uses TRBV27 and TRBJ1-5, with 9 bases that match TRBD1. This CDR3 is 16 amino acids long. Germline V gene data show CDR1 as MNHEY and CDR2 as SMNVEV (reference sequence). V was clipped by 5 bases and J by 0 bases; unmatched bases: 5. CDR3 nucleotide sequence: TGTGCCAGCAGTCCCCGACAGGGGGATAGCAATCAGCCCCAGCATTTT. It specifies CASSPRQGDSNQPQHF.

The V call is TRBV5-1, the J call TRBJ1-3; 7 bases agree with TRBD1. Germline V gene data show CDR1 as SGHRS and CDR2 as YFSETQ. The CDR3 spans 14 residues. The J segment lost 8 bases and the V segment lost 4 bases, leaving 9 bases of the junction unmatched. Here the CDR3 reads CASSRTGGDHTIYF. In DNA form, the CDR3 reads TGCGCCAGCAGCCGGACAGGTGGGGACCACACCATATATTTT.

The rearrangement uses TRBV6-5 and TRBJ1-1; TRBD1 agrees at 9 bases. This CDR3 has 15 amino acids. V lost 2 bases to trimming and J lost 4 bases; unmatched junction nucleotides: 5. Germline V gives CDR1 MNHEY, CDR2 SVGAGI. The CDR3 is CASSYTDRGGTEAFF. The CDR3 DNA sequence: TGTGCCAGCAGTTACACTGACAGGGGGGGCACTGAAGCTTTCTTT.

This sequence joins TRBV27 and TRBJ1-5, with D perhaps TRBD1 (6 bases). The CDR3 runs to 13 residues. V lost 6 bases to trimming and J lost 3 bases, with 9 bases between them. Germline V gene data show CDR1 as MNHEY and CDR2 as SMNVEV (reference sequence). The CDR3 sequence: CASSGQYNQPQHF. CDR3 nucleotides: TGTGCCAGCAGCGGACAGTACAATCAGCCCCAGCATTTT.

The genes are TRBV6-6 and TRBJ1-3; 7 bases are shared with TRBD1. The J segment lost 2 bases and the V segment lost 6 bases, leaving 4 bases of the junction unmatched. Germline V gene data show CDR1 as MNHNY and CDR2 as SVGAGI (reference sequence). The CDR3 has 14 residues. The DNA of the CDR3 is TGTGCCAGCAGAGAACAGGGGACTGGAAACACCATATATTTT. Translation: CASREQGTGNTIYF.

This clone was counted a single time. The chain carries TRBV4-1 and TRBJ1-1; D remains ambiguous. CDR1 and CDR2 from the germline V gene are MGHRA and YSYEKL. This CDR3 is built from 15 residues. V lost 1 base to trimming and J lost 1 base, with 10 bases between them. This chain's CDR3 is CASSQVARTNTEAFF. The CDR3 DNA sequence: TGCGCCAGCAGCCAAGTCGCTAGAACGAACACTGAAGCTTTCTTT.

This chain connects TRBV9 to TRBJ2-3; TRBD2 agrees at 9 bases. This CDR3 has 15 amino acids. Germline values: CDR1 SGDLS, CDR2 YYNGEE. The J segment lost 3 bases and the V segment lost 0 bases, leaving 2 bases of the junction unmatched. CDR3 bases: TGTGCCAGCAGCGTAGGGCTAGCGGGGACAGATACGCAGTATTTT. It yields the protein CASSVGLAGTDTQYF.

This clone was observed once. The chain employs TRBV5-1 and TRBJ2-7; unclear D gene. This CDR3 is built from 15 residues. Per the germline V gene, CDR1 is SGHRS and CDR2 is YFSETQ. Deletions cut 4 bases from V and 0 bases from J, with 14 bases between. The CDR3 loop is CASSRIGSLSYEQYF. In DNA, the CDR3 is TGCGCCAGCAGCCGCATCGGGTCCCTCTCCTACGAGCAGTACTTC.

To note about this clone: This sample also contains other DNA sequences that code for the same CDR3. This chain links TRBV6-2 or TRBV6-3 with TRBJ2-2; D not certain. Per the germline V gene, CDR1 is MNHEY and CDR2 is SVGEGT. Trimming left V 6 bases short and J 5 bases short, with 13 bases between. This CDR3 is 14 amino acids long. CDR3 DNA: TGTGCCAGCAGCCGGAGAACTGGGACCGGGGAGCTGTTTTTT. Its protein product is CASSRRTGTGELFF.

The chain carries TRBV6-2 or TRBV6-3 and TRBJ2-3, with 10 bases lining up with TRBD2. Germline V gives CDR1 MNHEY, CDR2 SVGEGT. V lost 2 bases to trimming and J lost 4 bases; unmatched junction nucleotides: 6. The CDR3 totals 16 residues. The CDR3 here is CASSYRGLADADTQYF. The DNA of the CDR3 is TGTGCCAGCAGTTACCGCGGACTAGCGGACGCAGATACGCAGTATTTT.

This chain connects TRBV19 to TRBJ1-1; D not resolved. This CDR3 is 15 amino acids long. The V gene's germline CDR1 is LNHDA and CDR2 SQIVND (reference sequence). Trimming removed 7 bases at V and 2 bases at J, with 17 bases between. The CDR3 protein is CASKLGSIANTEAFF. Here the CDR3 DNA reads TGTGCCAGTAAACTCGGGTCGATAGCAAACACTGAAGCTTTCTTT.

The chain combines TRBV6-5 with TRBJ1-1, with D maybe TRBD1 (6 bases). The CDR3 is 13 residues long. The V gene lost 5 bases and the J gene lost 4 bases, with 11 bases spanning the gap. Germline V gene data show CDR1 as MNHEY and CDR2 as SVGAGI. CDR3 in DNA: TGTGCCAGCAGTAGACAGGAGGTCACTGAAGCTTTCTTT. It translates to CASSRQEVTEAFF.